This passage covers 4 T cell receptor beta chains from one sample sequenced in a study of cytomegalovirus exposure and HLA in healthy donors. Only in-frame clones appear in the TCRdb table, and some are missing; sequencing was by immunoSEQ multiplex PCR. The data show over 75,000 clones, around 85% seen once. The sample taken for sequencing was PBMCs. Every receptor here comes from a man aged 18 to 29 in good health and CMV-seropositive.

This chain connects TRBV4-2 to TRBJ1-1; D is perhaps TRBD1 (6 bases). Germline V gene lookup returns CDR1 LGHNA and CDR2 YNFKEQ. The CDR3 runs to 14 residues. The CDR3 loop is CAAAQPGQNTEAFF. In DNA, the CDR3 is TGTGCGGCGGCCCAACCGGGACAGAACACTGAAGCTTTCTTT.

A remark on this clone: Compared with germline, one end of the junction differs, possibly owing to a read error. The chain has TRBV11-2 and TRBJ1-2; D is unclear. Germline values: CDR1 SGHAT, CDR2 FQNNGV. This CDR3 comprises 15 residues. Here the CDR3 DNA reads TGTGCCAGCAGTTTAGGTCCAGAGGATAACTATGGCTACACCTTC. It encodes CASSLGPEDNYGYTF. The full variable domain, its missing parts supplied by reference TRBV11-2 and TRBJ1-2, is EAGVAQSPRYKIIEKRQSVAFWCNPISGHATLYWYQQILGQGPKLLIQFQNNGVVDDSQLPKDRFSAERLKGVDSTLKIQPAKLEDSAVYLCASSLGPEDNYGYTFGSGTRLTVV.

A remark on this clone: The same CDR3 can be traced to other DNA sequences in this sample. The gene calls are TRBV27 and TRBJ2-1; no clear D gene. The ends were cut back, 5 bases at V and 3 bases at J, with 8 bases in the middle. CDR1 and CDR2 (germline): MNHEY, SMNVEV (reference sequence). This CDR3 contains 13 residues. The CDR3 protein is CASSSSGYNEQFF. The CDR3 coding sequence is TGTGCCAGCAGTAGCTCTGGCTACAATGAGCAGTTCTTC.

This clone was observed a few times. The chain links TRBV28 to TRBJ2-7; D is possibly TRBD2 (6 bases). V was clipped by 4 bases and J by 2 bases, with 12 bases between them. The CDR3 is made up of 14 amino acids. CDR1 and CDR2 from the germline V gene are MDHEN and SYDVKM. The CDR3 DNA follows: TGTGCCAGCAGTTCTCCCGGGAGAGCCTACGAGCAGTACGTC. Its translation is CASSSPGRAYEQYV.